The text below deals with one T cell receptor beta chain. Its specificity is not known. The assay was immunoSEQ multiplex PCR, and TCRdb's table has in-frame clones only and misses some. The sample includes about 36,000 clones, around four fifths of them seen just once. This sample was included in a study of OX40 agonist ivuxolimab in advanced cancers. Study-wide results and limits: At 0.1 to 3.0 mg/kg, CD4+ and CD8+ blood T cells expanded clonally by week 6.

This material consisted of CD4+ or CD8+ T cells sorted from blood, taken in a trial of the OX40 agonist ivuxolimab. The TCR was taken from an adult with an advanced solid tumor such as melanoma, head and neck, liver or kidney cancer.

CDR3 sequence reads: CASGLAGETQYF. The CDR3 DNA follows: TGCGCCAGCGGACTAGCGGGGGAGACCCAGTACTTC. The V call is TRBV5-1, the J call TRBJ2-5; 12 bases line up with TRBD2. Germline CDR1 and CDR2: SGHRS and YFSETQ. CDR3 length equals 12 residues. With V trimmed by 7 bases and J by 5 bases, 0 bases remained unmatched.